This T cell receptor beta chain was sequenced for a study of long-term antiretroviral therapy in people with HIV. immunoSEQ v3.0 was run at survey level. Libraries were prepared by immunoSEQ multiplex PCR; TCRdb keeps only in-frame clonotypes and omits some of them. The sample contains approximately 23,000 clones, about four fifths of which appear only once. Regarding this clone: Additional DNA sequences in this sample encode the identical CDR3.

CDR1 and CDR2 (germline): SEHNR, FQNEAQ (reference sequence). The germline V and J ends were trimmed by 5 bases and 1 base, with 12 bases remaining between them. This CDR3 is 15 amino acids long. The source of this sequence is a man aged 30-40 years with HIV. Specimen: unsorted PBMCs, collected 1.5 years after starting antiretroviral therapy. V and J are TRBV7-9 and TRBJ2-1; D is unclear. The CDR3 nucleotides read TGTGCCAGCAGCCCTTCAGGTTCTTCCTACAATGAGCAGTTCTTC. Translated, it gives CASSPSGSSYNEQFF.